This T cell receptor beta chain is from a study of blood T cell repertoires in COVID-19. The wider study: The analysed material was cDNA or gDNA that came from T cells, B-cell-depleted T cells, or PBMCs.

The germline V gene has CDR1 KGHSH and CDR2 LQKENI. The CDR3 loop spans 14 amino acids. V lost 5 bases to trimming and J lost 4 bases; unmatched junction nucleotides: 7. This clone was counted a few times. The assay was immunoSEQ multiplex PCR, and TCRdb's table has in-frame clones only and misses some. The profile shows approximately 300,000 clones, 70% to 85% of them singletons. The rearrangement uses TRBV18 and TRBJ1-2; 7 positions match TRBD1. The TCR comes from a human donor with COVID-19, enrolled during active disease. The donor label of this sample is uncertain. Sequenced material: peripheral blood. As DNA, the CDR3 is TGTGCCAGCTCATCGTTCGGGACAGCCTATGGCTACACCTTC. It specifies CASSSFGTAYGYTF.